This T cell receptor (beta chain) was observed in a study of blood T cell repertoires in COVID-19. Across the study: Acute and convalescent COVID-19 specimens originated in the United States, Italy and Spain. PBMCs, B-cell-depleted T cells, or T cells provided the cDNA or gDNA that made up the material.

Sequenced by immunoSEQ multiplex PCR; TCRdb stores in-frame clones only, minus some. The sample yields about 260,000 clones, more than 85% seen once. V was pared by 3 bases and J by 2 bases, with 9 bases between. Germline V gives CDR1 LNHDA, CDR2 SQIVND (reference sequence). There are 14 residues in the CDR3. Sequencing was performed on peripheral blood. The TCR originated in a man between 18 and 35 years old with active or convalescent COVID-19. The rearrangement joins TRBV19 to TRBJ2-3; the D gene is possibly TRBD1 (5 bases). In DNA form, the CDR3 reads TGTGCCAGTAGTATTGTACAGGACACAGATACGCAGTATTTT. Translation gives CASSIVQDTDTQYF.